This T cell receptor (beta chain) was obtained from a study of blood T cell repertoires in COVID-19. For the study at large: Spain, Italy and the United States supplied samples that represented acute and convalescent COVID-19. In each case, the material was cDNA or gDNA derived from T cells, B-cell-depleted T cells, or PBMCs.

In the authors' workflow: Reference gene primer amplification gave estimated nucleated cell counts. Sequencing used immunoSEQ multiplex PCR; TCRdb keeps in-frame clones, though not all of them. Clone size and the V and J calls come from that table; the DNA yielded D and trimming. The sample holds fewer than 250,000 clones, 80% to 90% seen once. The CDR3 extends over 14 amino acids. V dropped 1 base and J dropped 1 base, with 5 bases sitting between them. CDR1 is SGHDT, CDR2 YYEEEE, per germline. The chain recombines TRBV5-6 with TRBJ2-2; a weak D match, TRBD2 (5 bases). Sequenced sample: peripheral blood. The clonotype comes from a woman in her seventies with acute or convalescent COVID-19. CDR3 bases: TGTGCCAGCAGCTTGCGGGGGAACACCGGGGAGCTGTTTTTT. Translation gives CASSLRGNTGELFF.